These T cell receptor beta chains were read from a single sample in a study of graft-versus-host responses after intestinal transplantation. These receptors are not linked to any known antigen. The method was immunoSEQ multiplex PCR; TCRdb's version includes in-frame clones alone and lacks a portion of them. Among fewer than 90,000 clones, 94% were seen once, and the ten largest hold 0.15% to 0.2%. This sample comprised unstimulated CD4+ T cells sorted from spleen or lymph node cells, obtained before transplant. The receptors come from a human donor who was the organ donor for an intestinal transplant. CDR3s include the opening cysteine and the closing phenylalanine or tryptophan. Each record gives: V gene, J gene, D gene, clone size, CDR3 length, CDR3 protein, CDR3 DNA. A D gene is named only where the DNA matches it firmly. Size values are once, few and many counts, or a class for expanded clones, and some rows have none.

TRBV5-5	TRBJ2-7	.	.	13	CASNPPIAHEQYF	TGTGCCAGCAACCCCCCAATTGCCCACGAGCAGTACTTC
TRBV4-1	TRBJ2-3	.	.	16	CASSQGSRQPTDTQYF	TGCGCCAGCAGCCAAGGTTCTCGACAGCCCACAGATACGCAGTATTTT
TRBV4-2	TRBJ2-6	.	.	17	CASSQDHLITGANVLTF	TGTGCCAGCAGCCAAGATCATTTAATCACTGGGGCCAACGTCCTGACTTTC
TRBV7-2	TRBJ2-1	TRBD2	.	16	CASSFQRGNSYNEQFF	TGTGCCAGCAGCTTCCAGCGGGGGAACTCCTACAATGAGCAGTTCTTC
TRBV2	TRBJ2-5	TRBD2	.	15	CASSDLAGGAETQYF	TGTGCCAGCAGTGACCTAGCGGGGGGTGCAGAGACCCAGTACTTC
TRBV28	TRBJ1-5	TRBD1	.	12	CASSLRGRGQHF	TGTGCCAGCAGTTTAAGGGGCAGGGGGCAGCATTTT
TRBV11-3	TRBJ2-7	.	.	14	CASSFGGNMDEQYF	TGTGCCAGCAGCTTCGGGGGAAATATGGACGAGCAGTACTTC
TRBV6-5	TRBJ1-3	TRBD1	.	16	CASSYFAGGVGNTIYF	TGTGCCAGCAGTTACTTCGCAGGGGGTGTCGGAAACACCATATATTTT
TRBV11-3	TRBJ1-1	TRBD1	.	14	CASSMGQVNTEAFF	TGTGCCAGCAGCATGGGACAGGTGAACACTGAAGCTTTCTTT
TRBV18	TRBJ2-1	.	.	15	CASSPTGTRNNEQFF	TGTGCCAGCTCACCCACCGGGACACGAAACAATGAGCAGTTCTTC
TRBV28	TRBJ1-4	.	.	16	CASSFPPGRPNEKLFF	TGTGCCAGCAGTTTTCCTCCGGGGAGACCTAATGAAAAACTGTTTTTT
TRBV19	TRBJ1-5	TRBD1	.	15	CATGTGETSNQPQHF	TGTGCCACCGGGACAGGGGAGACAAGCAATCAGCCCCAGCATTTT
TRBV6-5	TRBJ2-5	TRBD2	.	16	CASSYSTGGHGETQYF	TGTGCCAGCAGTTACTCAACGGGGGGGCACGGAGAGACCCAGTACTTC
TRBV5-4	TRBJ2-7	.	.	15	CASSLISRGSYEQYF	TGTGCCAGCAGCTTGATCAGCAGGGGTAGCTACGAGCAGTACTTC
TRBV18	TRBJ1-1	.	.	16	CASSPGDPALNTEAFF	TGTGCCAGCTCACCAGGGGATCCGGCTTTGAACACTGAAGCTTTCTTT
TRBV9	TRBJ2-7	.	.	14	CASSVLETSYEQYF	TGTGCCAGCAGCGTTTTGGAGACTTCCTACGAGCAGTACTTC
TRBV10-3	TRBJ2-7	TRBD1	.	14	CAISVGQGAYEQYF	TGTGCCATCAGTGTCGGCCAGGGGGCCTACGAGCAGTACTTC
TRBV5-1	TRBJ1-5	TRBD1	.	13	CASSSGTDQPQHF	TGCGCCAGCAGCTCCGGGACAGATCAGCCCCAGCATTTT
TRBV4-3	TRBJ1-2	.	.	14	CASSYVGRPEGYTF	TGCGCCAGCAGCTACGTAGGCAGGCCTGAGGGCTACACCTTC
TRBV9	TRBJ1-1	.	few	14	CASSEGGMNTEAFF	TGTGCCAGCAGCGAGGGGGGGATGAACACTGAAGCTTTCTTT
TRBV11-2	TRBJ1-1	TRBD1	.	14	CASSLTGEGTEAFF	TGTGCCAGCAGCCTGACAGGGGAAGGCACTGAAGCTTTCTTT
TRBV5-1	TRBJ2-3	.	.	13	CASSLGGPDTQYF	TGCGCCAGCAGCTTGGGTGGGCCAGATACGCAGTATTTT
TRBV28	TRBJ1-2	.	.	13	CASSLTVDYGYTF	TGTGCCAGCAGTCTGACAGTAGACTATGGCTACACCTTC
TRBV21-1	TRBJ2-5	.	.	11	CASSYGETQYF	TGTGCCAGCAGCTACGGAGAGACCCAGTACTTC
TRBV28	TRBJ2-2	.	.	17	CASSSPAGAPNTGELFF	TGTGCCAGCAGTAGCCCCGCGGGGGCACCTAACACCGGGGAGCTGTTTTTT
TRBV18	TRBJ2-7	.	.	15	CASSPLGTDTYEQYF	TGTGCCAGCTCACCGCTCGGGACCGATACTTACGAGCAGTACTTC
TRBV20-1	TRBJ1-1	.	.	11	CSADLSAEAFF	TGCAGTGCCGATCTGTCCGCTGAAGCTTTCTTT
TRBV28	TRBJ2-1	.	once	12	CASGIAYNEQFF	TGTGCCAGCGGCATAGCCTACAATGAGCAGTTCTTC